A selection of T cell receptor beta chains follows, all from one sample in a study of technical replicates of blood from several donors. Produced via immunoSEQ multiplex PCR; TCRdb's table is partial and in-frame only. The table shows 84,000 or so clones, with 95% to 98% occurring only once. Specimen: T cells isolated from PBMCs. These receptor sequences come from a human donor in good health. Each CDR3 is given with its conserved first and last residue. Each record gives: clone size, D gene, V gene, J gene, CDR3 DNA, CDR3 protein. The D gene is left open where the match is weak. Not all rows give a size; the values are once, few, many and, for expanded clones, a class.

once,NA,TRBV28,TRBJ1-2,TGTGCCAGTTCTCGGAACAGCAACTATGGCTACACCTTC,CASSRNSNYGYTF
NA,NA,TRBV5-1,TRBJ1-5,TGCGCCAGCGGATCGGAAAGGGGAGGGTCCTATAGCAATCAGCCCCAGCATTTT,CASGSERGGSYSNQPQHF
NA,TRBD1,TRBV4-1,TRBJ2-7,TGCGCCAGCAGCTTGGACAGGGCCTACGAGCAGTACTTC,CASSLDRAYEQYF
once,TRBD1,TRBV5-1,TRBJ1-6,TGCGCCAGTCACCGGGACAGTAATTCACCCCTCCACTTT,CASHRDSNSPLHF
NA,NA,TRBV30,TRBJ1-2,TGTGCCTGGAGTGGGCCGGAGGAGACTAACTATGGCTACACCTTC,CAWSGPEETNYGYTF
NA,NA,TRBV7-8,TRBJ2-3,TGTGCCAGCAGCAGAACGGGTGGGCAGTATTTT,CASSRTGGQYF
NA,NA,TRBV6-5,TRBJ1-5,TGTGCCAGCAGCATGGGGCTGTATAATCAGCCCCAGCATTTT,CASSMGLYNQPQHF
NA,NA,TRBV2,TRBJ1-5,TGTGCCAGCAGTGAACGGTATAGCAATCAGCCCCAGCATTTT,CASSERYSNQPQHF
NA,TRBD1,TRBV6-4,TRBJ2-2,TGTGCCAGCAGCGTGGGACAGACGACCGGGGAGCTGTTTTTT,CASSVGQTTGELFF
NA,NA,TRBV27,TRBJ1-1,TGTGCCAGCATGAAGTTAACGGGGAGCACTGAAGCTTTCTTT,CASMKLTGSTEAFF
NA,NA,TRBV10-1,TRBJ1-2,TGCGCCAGCAGTGAGAAAGTGAGCTATGGCTACACCTTC,CASSEKVSYGYTF
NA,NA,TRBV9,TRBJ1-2,TGTGCCAGCAGCGGTAACCAGGGGTACGCTAACTATGGCTACACCTTC,CASSGNQGYANYGYTF
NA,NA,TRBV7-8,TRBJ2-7,TGTGCCAGCAGCTTAGCGAGGACTGGTAATTACGAGCAGTACTTC,CASSLARTGNYEQYF
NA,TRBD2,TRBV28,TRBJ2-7,TGTGCCAGCCGGTTAGCGGGACCCTACGAGCAGTACTTC,CASRLAGPYEQYF
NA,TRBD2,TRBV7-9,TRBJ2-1,TGTGCCAGCAGCTTCGGCTCGGCTCCTAGCGGGACTCACAATGAGCAGTTCTTC,CASSFGSAPSGTHNEQFF
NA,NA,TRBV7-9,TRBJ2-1,TGTGCCAGCAGCTTATATCCCTCCTACAATGAGCAGTTCTTC,CASSLYPSYNEQFF
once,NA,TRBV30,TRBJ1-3,TGTGCCTGGATCCAGGGCTCGTCTGGAAACACCATATATTTT,CAWIQGSSGNTIYF
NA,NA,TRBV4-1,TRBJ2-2,TGCGCCAGCAGCCCGGGGAACACCGGGGAGCTGTTTTTT,CASSPGNTGELFF
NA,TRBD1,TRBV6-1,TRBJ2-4,TGTGCCAGCAGAGTGGACAGGGGGCGAAGGAACATTCAGTACTTC,CASRVDRGRRNIQYF
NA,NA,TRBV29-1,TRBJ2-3,TGCAGCGTCCCATGGGGGGTAACAGATACGCAGTATTTT,CSVPWGVTDTQYF
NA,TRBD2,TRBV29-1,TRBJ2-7,TGCAGCGCCAGAAGCGGGAGTGAGTACGAGCAGTACTTC,CSARSGSEYEQYF
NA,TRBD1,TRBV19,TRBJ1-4,TGTGCCAGTAGTGTACAGGGGGCAATTGAAAAACTGTTTTTT,CASSVQGAIEKLFF
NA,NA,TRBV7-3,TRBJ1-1,TGTGCCAGCAGCCTGCAGCGTAACACTGAAGCTTTCTTT,CASSLQRNTEAFF
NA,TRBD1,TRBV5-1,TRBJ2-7,TGCGCCAGCAGCCCGGAGGGGGGGGACAGGGGTTTTGAGCAGTACTTC,CASSPEGGDRGFEQYF
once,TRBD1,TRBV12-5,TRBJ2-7,TGTGCTAGTGGTCCTGGGACAGGGTATTCCTACGAGCAGTACTTC,CASGPGTGYSYEQYF
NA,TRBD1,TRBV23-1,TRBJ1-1,TGCGCCAGAGAGGCAGGGGGCGCAGGGAACACTGAAGCTTTCTTT,CAREAGGAGNTEAFF
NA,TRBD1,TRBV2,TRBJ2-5,TGTGCCAGCAGAGGGACAGGCTGGACCCAGTACTTC,CASRGTGWTQYF
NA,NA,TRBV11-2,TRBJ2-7,TGTGCCAGCAGCTTAGCCGGGAGCTCCTACGAGCAGTACTTC,CASSLAGSSYEQYF
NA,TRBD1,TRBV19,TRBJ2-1,TGTGCCAGTTCGAACAGGGGTAAAGATGAGCAGTTCTTC,CASSNRGKDEQFF
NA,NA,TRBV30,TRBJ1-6,TGTGCCTGGAGTGTCGGGACACCGAGCTCCTATAATTCACCCCTCCACTTT,CAWSVGTPSSYNSPLHF
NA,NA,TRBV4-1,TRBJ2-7,TGCGCCAGCAGCCATTTGGGAGAAGGAGGCGAGCAGTACTTC,CASSHLGEGGEQYF
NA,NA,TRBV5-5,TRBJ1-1,TGTGCCAGCAGCCCGACAGGCCTGAACACTGAAGCTTTCTTT,CASSPTGLNTEAFF